The 5 T cell receptor beta chains in this list originate from one sample, sequenced in a study of cytomegalovirus exposure and HLA in healthy donors. The PCR used 60 Vbeta and 13 Jbeta primers. Clones were read by immunoSEQ multiplex PCR, and TCRdb kept only the in-frame ones, dropping some. In the table there are approximately 170,000 clones, roughly 85% of which are singletons. Sequencing was carried out using PBMCs. The receptors come from a boy aged 2 to 9 in good health and CMV-seronegative.

The chain carries TRBV5-1 and TRBJ2-2, with 8 bases matching TRBD1. Germline CDR1 and CDR2: SGHRS and YFSETQ. The CDR3 consists of 16 residues. V lost 4 bases, J lost 2 bases, and 7 bases stayed unmatched. The CDR3 DNA reads as TGCGCCAGCAGCGCCCCCGGACAGGGTAACACCGGGGAGCTGTTTTTT. Translated: CASSAPGQGNTGELFF.

The chain carries TRBV19 and TRBJ2-5, with D tentatively TRBD1 (5 bases). Judging by the DNA end, TRBJ2-7 fits better; the J call may be wrong. CDR3 size: 16 residues. Germline lookup yields CDR1 LNHDA and CDR2 SQIVND (reference sequence). Written as DNA, the CDR3 is TGTGCCAGTAGTAAGTTCTCCACAGGACCTACCTACGAGCAGTACTTC. It encodes CASSKFSTGPTYEQYF.

The genes are TRBV18 and TRBJ1-2; D is undetermined. With 2 bases removed from V and 1 base from J, the gap between germline ends came to 11 bases. Germline V gene lookup returns CDR1 KGHSH and CDR2 LQKENI. The length of the CDR3 is 15 residues. CDR3 sequence (DNA): TGTGCCAGCTCACCAGGGCAGACTAATAACTATGGCTACACCTTC. This translates into CASSPGQTNNYGYTF.

V is TRBV4-1 and J is TRBJ1-5, with a weak D call TRBD1 (6 bases). CDR3 size: 12 residues. Germline CDR1 reads MGHRA; CDR2 reads YSYEKL. Trimming left V 4 bases short and J 9 bases short, with 10 bases between. In DNA, the CDR3 is TGCGCCAGCAGCCTCCCACAGGGGCCCCAGCATTTT. It codes for CASSLPQGPQHF.

J is TRBJ2-5 and V is TRBV18; the D is unclear. The CDR3 runs to 15 residues. V was cut by 2 bases and J by 1 base, with 11 bases left in between. From germline, CDR1 is KGHSH and CDR2 LQKENI. The CDR3 region is CASSPVFSSQETQYF. CDR3 bases: TGTGCCAGCTCACCAGTATTCTCTTCCCAAGAGACCCAGTACTTC.